Following are 18 T cell receptor beta chains from one sample sequenced in a study of breast tumors, draining lymph nodes, adjacent tissues. TCRdb independently ran MiXCR on the multiplex PCR reads; one entry per CDR3 protein. The table lists 150,000 to 250,000 distinct CDR3 sequences, about 32% of them singletons. The lymph nodes were axillary draining lymph nodes from breast cancer patients. Sequenced: axillary lymph node tissue. All receptors come from a female donor with breast cancer. Some clones in this sample may be carry-over from other donors' samples.

A note on this clonotype: Just one base apart from a much larger clone, this may be a read error. The chain couples TRBV20-1 to TRBJ1-2, with D hard to call. CDR1 is DFQATT, CDR2 SNEGSKA, per germline (reference sequence). The CDR3 contains 14 residues. CDR3 amino acids: CSAREGSTNSGYTF. CDR3 DNA: TGCAGTGCTAGAGAGGGCAGCACTAACTCTGGCTACACCTTC.

Of note for this clonotype: A much more abundant neighbour one base away suggests this may be a read error. V and J are TRBV5-6 and TRBJ2-7; unclear D gene. Germline lookup yields CDR1 SGHDT and CDR2 YYEEEE. The CDR3 loop spans 14 amino acids. The CDR3 sequence is CASSLGRNTYERYF. The CDR3 DNA reads TGTGCCAGCAGCTTAGGACGGAACACCTACGAGCGGTACTTC.

This clonotype was observed many times. The rearrangement links TRBV30 to TRBJ1-2; TRBD1 is a possible D gene (6 bases). Per germline, CDR1 GTSNPN and CDR2 SVGIG (reference sequence). The CDR3 sequence is 12 residues long. The V and J ends lost 4 bases and 2 bases respectively, with 8 bases between them. CDR3: CAWKGGNYGYTF. CDR3 DNA sequence: TGTGCCTGGAAAGGGGGGAACTATGGCTACACCTTC. Full variable domain (outside the CDR3, taken from reference TRBV30 and TRBJ1-2): SQTIHQWPATLVQPVGSPLSLECTVEGTSNPNLYWYRQAAGRGLQLLFYSVGIGQISSEVPQNLSASRPQDRQFILSSKKLLLSDSGFYLCAWKGGNYGYTFGSGTRLTVV.

This clonotype was observed at least ten times. The rearrangement joins TRBV9 to TRBJ2-5; 11 nucleotides line up with TRBD2. CDR3 length equals 16 residues. J was trimmed by 5 bases and V by 3 bases; bases with no gene match: 9. Germline CDR1 is SGDLS and CDR2 is YYNGEE. In nucleotides, the CDR3 is TGTGCCAGCAGCGCCGGGACTAGCGGACCTGGGGAGACCCAGTACTTC. Its translation: CASSAGTSGPGETQYF.

This clonotype was seen more than once but under ten times. Just one base apart from a much larger clone, this may be a read error. This sequence joins TRBV10-3 and TRBJ2-1; 9 bases are a match to TRBD1. The CDR3 has 13 residues. Per the germline V gene, CDR1 is ENHRY and CDR2 is SYGVKD. CDR3 coding DNA: TGTGCCGTCAGTGACAGGGGGGACAATGAGCAGTTCTTC. Residues: CAVSDRGDNEQFF.

This clonotype was counted ten times or more. The V and J genes are TRBV6-1 and TRBJ1-5; possible D gene TRBD1, 5 bases. Germline CDR1 MNHNS, CDR2 SASEGT. The length of the CDR3 is 13 residues. V shed 4 bases and J shed 5 bases, with 9 bases lying between them. This CDR3 reads CASSAGNDQPQHF. The CDR3 DNA reads TGTGCCAGCAGTGCAGGGAATGATCAGCCCCAGCATTTT.

This clonotype was counted at least ten times. This chain's CDR3 is CASSDRSLTEAFF. The CDR3 DNA reads TGTGCCAGCAGTGACCGATCCCTCACTGAAGCTTTCTTT. This sequence joins TRBV2 and TRBJ1-1; D ambiguous. Germline CDR1 reads SNHLY; CDR2 reads FYNNEI. This CDR3 region has 13 residues. Trimming removed 3 bases from V and 4 bases from J, with 9 bases in between.

Ten or more counts support this clonotype. This chain links TRBV7-8 with TRBJ2-1, with D perhaps matching TRBD2 (6 bases). The CDR3 has 15 residues. V shed 1 base and J shed 5 bases, with 12 bases lying between them. From germline, CDR1 is SGHVS and CDR2 FQNEAQ. CDR3 nucleotide sequence: TGTGCCAGCAGCTTAGGTGGACTAATCAACAATGAGCAGTTCTTC. It is translated as CASSLGGLINNEQFF.

This chain links TRBV2 with TRBJ1-2, with a weak D call TRBD1 (6 bases). The CDR3 is made up of 12 amino acids. V lost 9 bases and J 6 bases, leaving 14 bases between the germline ends. The germline CDR1 and CDR2 sequences are SNHLY and FYNNEI. This CDR3 is CASASRGDGYTF. DNA for the CDR3: TGTGCCAGTGCTAGTAGGGGGGATGGCTACACCTTC.

This clonotype was seen repeatedly, ten times or more. The chain links TRBV5-1 to TRBJ2-2; D may match TRBD1 or TRBD2 (5 bases each). The germline V and J ends were trimmed by 4 bases and 4 bases, with 17 bases remaining between them. CDR3 length: 16 amino acids. CDR1 is SGHRS, CDR2 YFSETQ, per germline. The DNA of the CDR3 is TGCGCCAGCAGCACATACGCCGGGACGGCCACCGGGGAGCTGTTTTTT. It encodes CASSTYAGTATGELFF.

In this sample, this clonotype turned up a few times. The CDR3 sequence is CASTPFGGARETQYF. CDR3 in DNA: TGTGCCAGCACGCCCTTCGGGGGGGCCAGGGAGACCCAGTACTTC. V usage is TRBV6-2 or TRBV6-3 and J usage is TRBJ2-5; the match to TRBD2 covers 8 bases. Looked up from germline, CDR1 is MNHEY and CDR2 is SVGEGT. V lost 7 bases to trimming and J lost 5 bases; unmatched junction nucleotides: 12. The length of the CDR3 is 15 residues.

This clonotype was seen many times. This chain uses TRBV7-9 with TRBJ2-3, with D maybe TRBD1 (5 bases). There are 16 residues in the CDR3. V was shortened by 6 bases and J by 7 bases, with 23 bases between the two germline ends. Germline loops: CDR1 SEHNR, CDR2 FQNEAQ (reference sequence). CDR3 coding DNA: TGTGCCAGCAGGCCCGGAGCAGGGCCTAGTACGAATACGCAGTATTTT. Translated, it gives CASRPGAGPSTNTQYF.

This clonotype appeared many times. This rearrangement joins TRBV29-1 to TRBJ2-2; 11 nucleotides agree with TRBD1. CDR3 length: 14 residues. The ends lost 7 bases at V and 7 bases at J; junction bases unmatched: 8. Germline lookup yields CDR1 SQVTM and CDR2 ANQGSEA. Written as DNA, the CDR3 is TGCAGCGCCGGACAGGGGGCTCGGAACGGGGAGCTGTTTTTT. Translation gives CSAGQGARNGELFF.

Remarks on this clonotype: Since the CDR3 does not end with the conserved phenylalanine or tryptophan, this likely comes from a read error. The limits of the CDR3 on the DNA are not certain, so only TCRdb's listed CDR3 is given. The chain joins TRBV7-9 to TRBJ2-2; the table's TRBD2 call for D was not verified on the DNA. Germline CDR1 is SEHNR and CDR2 is FQNEAQ (reference sequence). Including both end residues, the CDR3 is 15 amino acids long. CDR3 loop: CASSYREGGDRGAVV.

This clonotype has more than one count but fewer than ten. It may be a read error: a sequence one base away is much more abundant. The rearrangement uses TRBV20-1 and TRBJ2-7; TRBD2 agrees at 10 bases. V trimming: 1 base; J trimming: 6 bases; junction bases outside the gene matches: 6. Germline CDR1 is DFQATT and CDR2 is SNEGSKA (reference sequence). This CDR3 region has 14 residues. CDR3 sequence reads: CSARVTSGTSEQYF. In nucleotides, the CDR3 is TGCAGTGCTAGAGTAACTAGCGGGACCTCCGAGCAGTACTTC.

This clonotype was recorded many times. The chain joins TRBV7-9 to TRBJ2-1; TRBD2 matches at 10 bases. Germline trimming cut 5 bases from V and 1 base from J; bases unmatched to any gene: 17. This CDR3 has 20 amino acids. Germline V gene sequence: CDR1 SEHNR, CDR2 FQNEAQ (reference sequence). CDR3 protein: CASSPGTSAALGASYNEQFF. The CDR3 coding sequence is TGTGCCAGCAGCCCTGGGACTAGCGCCGCCCTCGGGGCTTCCTACAATGAGCAGTTCTTC.

This clonotype was found once. Germline is not matched at one junction end, which may reflect a read error. The V and J genes are TRBV7-2 and TRBJ2-1; 7 bases are shared with TRBD2. The germline CDR1 and CDR2 sequences are SGHTA and FQGNSA. CDR3 length: 15 amino acids. The CDR3 reads CASGLTREWGVEQLF. The DNA for the CDR3 is TGTGCCAGCGGCTTAACGCGGGAGTGGGGGGTTGAGCAGCTCTTC.

This chain joins TRBV20-1 and TRBJ2-7; 15 bases match TRBD2. The CDR3 runs to 15 residues. V shed 5 bases, J shed 4 bases, and the junction held 6 bases outside the gene matches. Germline V gives CDR1 DFQATT, CDR2 SNEGSKA (reference sequence). The CDR3 sequence is CSARTSGGAGYEQYF. The CDR3, as DNA: TGCAGTGCTCGGACTAGCGGGGGGGCTGGGTACGAGCAGTACTTC.